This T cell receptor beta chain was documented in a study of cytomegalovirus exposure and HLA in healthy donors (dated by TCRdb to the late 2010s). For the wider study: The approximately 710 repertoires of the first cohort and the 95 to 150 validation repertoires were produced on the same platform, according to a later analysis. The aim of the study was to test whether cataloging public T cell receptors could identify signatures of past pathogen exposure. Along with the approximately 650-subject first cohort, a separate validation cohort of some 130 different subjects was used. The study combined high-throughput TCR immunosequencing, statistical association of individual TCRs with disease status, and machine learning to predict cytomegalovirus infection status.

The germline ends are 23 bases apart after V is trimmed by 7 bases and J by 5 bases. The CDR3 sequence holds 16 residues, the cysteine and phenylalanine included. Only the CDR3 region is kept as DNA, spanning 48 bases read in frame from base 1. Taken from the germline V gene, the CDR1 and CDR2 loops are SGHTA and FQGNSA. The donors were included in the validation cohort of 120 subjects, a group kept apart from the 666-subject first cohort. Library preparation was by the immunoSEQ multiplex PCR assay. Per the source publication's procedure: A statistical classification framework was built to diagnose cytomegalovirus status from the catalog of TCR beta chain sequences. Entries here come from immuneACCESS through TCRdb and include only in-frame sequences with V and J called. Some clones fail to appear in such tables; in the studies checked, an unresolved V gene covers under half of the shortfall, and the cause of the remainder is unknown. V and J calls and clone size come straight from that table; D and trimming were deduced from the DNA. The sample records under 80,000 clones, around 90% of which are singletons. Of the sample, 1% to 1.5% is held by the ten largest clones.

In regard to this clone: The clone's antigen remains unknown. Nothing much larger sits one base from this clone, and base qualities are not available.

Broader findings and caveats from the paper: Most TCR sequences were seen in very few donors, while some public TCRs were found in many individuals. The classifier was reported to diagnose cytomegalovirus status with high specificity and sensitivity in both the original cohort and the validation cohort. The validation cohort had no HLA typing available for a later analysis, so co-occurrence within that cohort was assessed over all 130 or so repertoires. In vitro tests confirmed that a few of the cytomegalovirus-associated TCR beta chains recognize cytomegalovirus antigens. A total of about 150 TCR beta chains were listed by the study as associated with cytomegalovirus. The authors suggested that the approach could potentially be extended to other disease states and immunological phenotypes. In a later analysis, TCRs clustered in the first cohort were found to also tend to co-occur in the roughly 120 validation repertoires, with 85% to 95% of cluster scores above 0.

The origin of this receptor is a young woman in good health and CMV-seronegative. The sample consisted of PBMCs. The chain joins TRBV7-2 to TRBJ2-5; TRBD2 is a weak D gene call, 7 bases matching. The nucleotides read TGTGCCAGCACCCCCCCCGGGGGGCGTTTTAGGGAGACCCAGTACTTC. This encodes CASTPPGGRFRETQYF.